This T cell receptor beta chain is drawn from a study of blood T cells in healthy people across ages. On the study more broadly: Template switching caught about one barcoded beta molecule for each two T cells.

With a J-beta primer mix and a sample-barcoded 5' primer, a second PCR ran about 7 to 12 cycles. TCRdb called the 5' RACE reads again in MiXCR, with one record for every CDR3 protein. Of 1 million to 1.2 million distinct CDR3 sequences listed, about two fifths are singletons. Turning to this clonotype: As yet, its antigen is unknown.

V shed 1 base and J shed 5 bases, with 11 bases lying between them. Germline CDR1 and CDR2: SGHTA and FQGTGA. The CDR3 spans 14 residues. Notes on the study in general: The diversity estimates, figures obtained from one million T cells, were considered underestimates.

The receptor was isolated from a man between 18 and 29 years old in good health. This rearrangement joins TRBV7-3 to TRBJ1-1, with a possible D match to TRBD1 (5 bases). The sample taken for sequencing was blood. CDR3 amino acids: CASSLKPGVTEAFF. The CDR3 region has the DNA TGTGCCAGCAGCTTAAAGCCGGGGGTAACTGAAGCTTTCTTT. The complete variable domain, with remaining parts taken from reference TRBV7-3 and TRBJ1-1, reads GAGVSQTPSNKVTEKGKYVELRCDPISGHTALYWYRQSLGQGPEFLIYFQGTGAADDSGLPNDRFFAVRPEGSVSTLKIQRTERGDSAVYLCASSLKPGVTEAFFGQGTRLTVV.